These T cell receptor beta chains were read from a single sample in a study of technical replicates of blood from a few donors. Sequenced by immunoSEQ multiplex PCR; TCRdb stores in-frame clones only, minus some. This table has tens of thousands of clones, 89% appearing once. Sequenced input: T cells isolated from PBMCs. Receptors originate from a human donor in good health. Both conserved end residues are trimmed from each CDR3.

J gene,V gene,CDR3 protein
TRBJ2-7,TRBV9,ASSEKTGPTYEQY
TRBJ1-2,TRBV6-5,ASSLYRTGGLGYT
TRBJ2-3,TRBV4-3,ASSQGLVAGGKQY
TRBJ1-5,TRBV6-1,ASSDVGQGFQPQH
TRBJ1-1,TRBV2,ASSERTGSFEAF
TRBJ2-3,TRBV7-3,ASSLSSGTDTQY
TRBJ2-7,TRBV28,ASSLGHNYEQY
TRBJ1-4,TRBV4-3,ASSQEPRRRTNEKLF
TRBJ2-1,TRBV28,ASCWGDEQF
TRBJ1-1,TRBV7-9,ASNPRTGKVTEAF
TRBJ1-1,TRBV11-2,ASSLPTGRTRRTTEAF
TRBJ2-2,TRBV18,ASSPLPKQAINTGELF
TRBJ1-5,TRBV6-1,ASSEGAWGNQPQH
TRBJ2-7,TRBV7-9,ASSEAGFEQY
TRBJ2-1,TRBV9,ASSSGLLNEQF
TRBJ1-2,TRBV25-1,ASSDPLHPVAREDGYT
TRBJ1-2,TRBV28,ASSVPGSGYT
TRBJ1-1,TRBV29-1,SVELTEAF
TRBJ2-7,TRBV7-8,ASSLREIAYEQY
TRBJ1-2,TRBV5-1,ASQLAGASNGYT
TRBJ1-5,TRBV2,ASSVRQGDQPQH
TRBJ2-2,TRBV5-6,ASSSKSPGGELF
TRBJ1-3,TRBV5-6,ASSLVGQGLGNTIY
TRBJ2-3,TRBV7-3,ASSGGASTDTQY
TRBJ2-1,TRBV4-3,ASSQEPAGGRNEQF
TRBJ2-7,TRBV5-8,ASSFAGVSYEQY
TRBJ1-1,TRBV18,ASGPQEGEAF
TRBJ1-1,TRBV28,ASSLSGIEAF
TRBJ1-5,TRBV29-1,SVAGGTDSNQPQH
TRBJ1-5,TRBV28,ASRGTGELDQPQH
TRBJ1-1,TRBV18,ASSPTGLYTEAF
TRBJ2-5,TRBV12-5,ASGFGTVGGQETQY
TRBJ1-1,TRBV5-4,ASSPSWDSRTEAF
TRBJ2-7,TRBV7-2,ASSSRGSGRSHEQY
TRBJ2-7,TRBV5-4,ASSSMGQVGYEQY
TRBJ1-4,TRBV2,ASRSDRAEKLF
TRBJ2-5,TRBV28,AVGQGYSETQY
TRBJ1-1,TRBV7-9,ASSLGGGGEAF
TRBJ2-7,TRBV10-3,AISAGSEQY
TRBJ2-7,TRBV19,ASSILPGLANEQY
TRBJ2-5,TRBV19,ASSAQVVSGMAQY
TRBJ2-2,TRBV29-1,SVAARDTSPGELF
TRBJ2-7,TRBV4-1,ASSQDLGGIRVGQY
TRBJ2-7,TRBV28,ASSQTSVGYEQY
TRBJ2-7,TRBV15,ATSSVDIYGSRHEQY
TRBJ2-7,TRBV5-4,ASSYDTFYEQY
TRBJ2-7,TRBV10-3,AISESDRGYYEQY
TRBJ1-3,TRBV18,ATRPPSGNSGNTIY
TRBJ2-7,TRBV5-1,ASSLSGTSYEQY
TRBJ2-1,TRBV4-3,ASSQDSPGLGSYNEQF
TRBJ2-7,TRBV2,ASSGGLAGFEQY
TRBJ2-3,TRBV27,ASSLSMGGIDTQY
TRBJ2-1,TRBV4-2,ASSQGAGYNEQF
TRBJ2-7,TRBV4-3,ASSQGTRTYEQY
TRBJ1-5,TRBV28,ASSFGHNQPQH
TRBJ2-5,TRBV4-3,ASSQAGTVPQETQY
TRBJ1-2,TRBV28,ASSLFGGFDGYT
TRBJ1-1,TRBV19,ASMGGWTEAF
TRBJ1-4,TRBV7-9,ASSRIQGVWEKLF
TRBJ1-4,TRBV7-3,ASSLTGTGNEKLF